One and the same sample provided the 12 T cell receptor beta chains below, sequenced in a study of CD8 T cells in Susac syndrome (dated by TCRdb to the late 2010s). The method was the immunoSEQ multiplex PCR assay. RNA was extracted with the RNeasy kit and about 0.45 to 1 ug was reverse transcribed using random hexamers. TCRdb handled the public reads itself, with Q25 trimming in fastp and clone calling in MiXCR, and kept productive beta chains. Identical CDR3 proteins give one entry, which carries the most common genes and DNA. This sample gives 170,000 or so distinct CDR3 sequences in total; 95% to 96% of them show up just once. The ten most abundant clones make up approximately 0.12% of the sample. Sample: CD4+ T cells from PBMCs. These receptor sequences come from a human donor with Susac syndrome.

The rearrangement links TRBV5-4 to TRBJ2-7; maybe TRBD1 (5 bases). There are 14 residues in the CDR3. Trimming pared 4 bases from V and 2 bases from J, leaving 13 bases between. CDR1 and CDR2 (germline): SGHNT, YYREEE (reference sequence). CDR3 sequence: CASSKSGKTYEQYV. The CDR3 DNA sequence: TGTGCCAGCAGCAAATCAGGGAAAACCTACGAGCAGTACGTC.

This chain links TRBV19 with TRBJ2-5; 7 bases line up with TRBD2. Germline CDR1 LNHDA, CDR2 SQIVND (reference sequence). The CDR3 runs 15 residues. V dropped 1 base and J dropped 2; count of bases not matched to a gene: 4. The CDR3 protein is CASSIGTGGQETQYF. Here the CDR3 DNA reads TGTGCCAGTAGTATAGGGACGGGGGGACAAGAGACCCAGTACTTC.

The chain uses TRBV5-6 and TRBJ2-1, with D perhaps being TRBD1 or TRBD2 (5 bases each). The CDR3 has 20 residues. Trimming took off 1 base at V and 7 bases at J, with 30 bases between the two ends. Germline lookup yields CDR1 SGHDT and CDR2 YYEEEE. DNA of the CDR3: TGTGCCAGCAGCTTGCAAGTTCTGGTCCAGGGCGAAGAGGGCAAAAATGAGCAGTTCTTC. It is translated as CASSLQVLVQGEEGKNEQFF.

This clonotype was seen a handful of times. At one boundary the junction diverges from the germline segment, which might be a read error. The chain carries TRBV2 and TRBJ1-2; no clear D. CDR1 and CDR2 from the germline V gene are SNHLY and FYNNEI. The CDR3 length is 13 residues. The CDR3 DNA reads TGTGCCAGCAGTGCACGGCCAGTCAATTGGCCCTCCTTC. It codes for CASSARPVNWPSF.

This clonotype was observed once. This chain connects TRBV2 to TRBJ2-5; D not resolved. Germline V gene data show CDR1 as SNHLY and CDR2 as FYNNEI. The CDR3 consists of 17 residues. The V gene lost 9 bases and the J gene lost 0 bases, with 23 bases spanning the gap. The CDR3 DNA follows: TGTGCCAGTGCAACAAATTGTCGGCCCGATCACCAAGAGACCCAGTACTTC. This sequence encodes CASATNCRPDHQETQYF.

The chain employs TRBV6-2 or TRBV6-3 and TRBJ1-2; D gene uncertain. Per the germline V gene, CDR1 is MNHEY and CDR2 is SVGEGT. The CDR3 is made up of 11 amino acids. Trimming cost V 8 bases and J 3 bases, with 7 bases left between them. The DNA of the CDR3 is TGTGCCAGCCAGGAGCACTATGGCTACACCTTC. Protein product: CASQEHYGYTF.

This clonotype was seen a single time. This chain connects TRBV28 to TRBJ2-7; 8 positions agree with TRBD1. V lost 8 bases to trimming and J lost 2 bases; unmatched junction nucleotides: 2. This CDR3 has 12 amino acids. Germline CDR1 is MDHEN and CDR2 is SYDVKM. The CDR3 coding sequence is TGTGCCAGCCGACAGGGGACCTACGAGCAGTACGTC. This codes for CASRQGTYEQYV.

V gene TRBV5-1 combines with J gene TRBJ2-1; D is uncertain. V was cut by 0 bases and J by 0 bases, with 10 bases left in between. In germline, CDR1 is SGHRS, CDR2 YFSETQ. The CDR3 length is 16 residues. CDR3 residues: CASSLAAASSYNEQFF. For the CDR3, the DNA is TGCGCCAGCAGCTTGGCCGCAGCCAGCTCCTACAATGAGCAGTTCTTC.

The chain employs TRBV24-1 and TRBJ2-2; D call uncertain. Looked up from germline, CDR1 is KGHDR and CDR2 is SFDVKD. The CDR3 consists of 15 residues. Trimming removed 4 bases at V and 2 bases at J, with 10 bases between. CDR3 amino acids: CATSEPRTNTGELFF. The CDR3, as DNA: TGTGCCACCAGTGAACCAAGAACCAACACCGGGGAGCTGTTTTTT.

The chain joins TRBV4-3 to TRBJ2-7; D remains ambiguous. Deletions cut 0 bases from V and 10 bases from J, with 13 bases between. This CDR3 spans 13 amino acids. CDR1 is LGHNA and CDR2 is YSLEER in the germline V gene. CDR3 in amino acids: CASSQDRRTHQYF. CDR3 nucleotide sequence: TGCGCCAGCAGCCAAGACCGGAGAACGCACCAGTACTTC.

V is TRBV29-1 and J is TRBJ1-2; weak D call: TRBD1 (5 bases). The germline gives CDR1 SQVTM, CDR2 ANQGSEA. V was shortened by 6 bases and J by 5 bases, with 16 bases between the two germline ends. The CDR3 loop spans 13 amino acids. CDR3 in DNA: TGCAGCGTCGAGAAAGGGACGGCATATGGCTACACCTTC. Residues: CSVEKGTAYGYTF.

The J gene is TRBJ2-5, the V gene TRBV6-2 or TRBV6-3; 8 bases fit TRBD1. The CDR3 loop spans 14 amino acids. The V and J ends lost 10 bases and 3 bases, in that order; junction bases with no gene match: 10. Germline lookup yields CDR1 MNHEY and CDR2 SVGEGT. CDR3 sequence: CAKRRSGGEETQYF. The CDR3 DNA reads as TGTGCCAAACGACGGTCAGGGGGCGAAGAGACCCAGTACTTC.